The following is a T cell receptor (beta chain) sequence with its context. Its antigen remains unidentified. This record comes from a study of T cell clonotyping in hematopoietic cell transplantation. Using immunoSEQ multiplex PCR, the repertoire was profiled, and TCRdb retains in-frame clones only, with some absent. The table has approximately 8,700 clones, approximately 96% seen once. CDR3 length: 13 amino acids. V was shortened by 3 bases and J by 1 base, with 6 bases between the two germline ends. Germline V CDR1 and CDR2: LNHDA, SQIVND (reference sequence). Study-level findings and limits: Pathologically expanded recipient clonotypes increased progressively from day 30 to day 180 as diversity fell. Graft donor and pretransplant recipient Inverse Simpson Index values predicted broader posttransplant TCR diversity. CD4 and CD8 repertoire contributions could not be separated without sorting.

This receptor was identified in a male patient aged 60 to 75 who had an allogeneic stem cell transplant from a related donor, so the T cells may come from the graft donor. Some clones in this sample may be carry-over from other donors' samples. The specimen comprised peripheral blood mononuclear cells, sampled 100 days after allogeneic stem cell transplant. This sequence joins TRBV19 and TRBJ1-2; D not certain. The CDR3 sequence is CASSIGSNYGYTF. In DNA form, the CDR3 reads TGTGCCAGTAGTATCGGAAGTAACTATGGCTACACCTTC.